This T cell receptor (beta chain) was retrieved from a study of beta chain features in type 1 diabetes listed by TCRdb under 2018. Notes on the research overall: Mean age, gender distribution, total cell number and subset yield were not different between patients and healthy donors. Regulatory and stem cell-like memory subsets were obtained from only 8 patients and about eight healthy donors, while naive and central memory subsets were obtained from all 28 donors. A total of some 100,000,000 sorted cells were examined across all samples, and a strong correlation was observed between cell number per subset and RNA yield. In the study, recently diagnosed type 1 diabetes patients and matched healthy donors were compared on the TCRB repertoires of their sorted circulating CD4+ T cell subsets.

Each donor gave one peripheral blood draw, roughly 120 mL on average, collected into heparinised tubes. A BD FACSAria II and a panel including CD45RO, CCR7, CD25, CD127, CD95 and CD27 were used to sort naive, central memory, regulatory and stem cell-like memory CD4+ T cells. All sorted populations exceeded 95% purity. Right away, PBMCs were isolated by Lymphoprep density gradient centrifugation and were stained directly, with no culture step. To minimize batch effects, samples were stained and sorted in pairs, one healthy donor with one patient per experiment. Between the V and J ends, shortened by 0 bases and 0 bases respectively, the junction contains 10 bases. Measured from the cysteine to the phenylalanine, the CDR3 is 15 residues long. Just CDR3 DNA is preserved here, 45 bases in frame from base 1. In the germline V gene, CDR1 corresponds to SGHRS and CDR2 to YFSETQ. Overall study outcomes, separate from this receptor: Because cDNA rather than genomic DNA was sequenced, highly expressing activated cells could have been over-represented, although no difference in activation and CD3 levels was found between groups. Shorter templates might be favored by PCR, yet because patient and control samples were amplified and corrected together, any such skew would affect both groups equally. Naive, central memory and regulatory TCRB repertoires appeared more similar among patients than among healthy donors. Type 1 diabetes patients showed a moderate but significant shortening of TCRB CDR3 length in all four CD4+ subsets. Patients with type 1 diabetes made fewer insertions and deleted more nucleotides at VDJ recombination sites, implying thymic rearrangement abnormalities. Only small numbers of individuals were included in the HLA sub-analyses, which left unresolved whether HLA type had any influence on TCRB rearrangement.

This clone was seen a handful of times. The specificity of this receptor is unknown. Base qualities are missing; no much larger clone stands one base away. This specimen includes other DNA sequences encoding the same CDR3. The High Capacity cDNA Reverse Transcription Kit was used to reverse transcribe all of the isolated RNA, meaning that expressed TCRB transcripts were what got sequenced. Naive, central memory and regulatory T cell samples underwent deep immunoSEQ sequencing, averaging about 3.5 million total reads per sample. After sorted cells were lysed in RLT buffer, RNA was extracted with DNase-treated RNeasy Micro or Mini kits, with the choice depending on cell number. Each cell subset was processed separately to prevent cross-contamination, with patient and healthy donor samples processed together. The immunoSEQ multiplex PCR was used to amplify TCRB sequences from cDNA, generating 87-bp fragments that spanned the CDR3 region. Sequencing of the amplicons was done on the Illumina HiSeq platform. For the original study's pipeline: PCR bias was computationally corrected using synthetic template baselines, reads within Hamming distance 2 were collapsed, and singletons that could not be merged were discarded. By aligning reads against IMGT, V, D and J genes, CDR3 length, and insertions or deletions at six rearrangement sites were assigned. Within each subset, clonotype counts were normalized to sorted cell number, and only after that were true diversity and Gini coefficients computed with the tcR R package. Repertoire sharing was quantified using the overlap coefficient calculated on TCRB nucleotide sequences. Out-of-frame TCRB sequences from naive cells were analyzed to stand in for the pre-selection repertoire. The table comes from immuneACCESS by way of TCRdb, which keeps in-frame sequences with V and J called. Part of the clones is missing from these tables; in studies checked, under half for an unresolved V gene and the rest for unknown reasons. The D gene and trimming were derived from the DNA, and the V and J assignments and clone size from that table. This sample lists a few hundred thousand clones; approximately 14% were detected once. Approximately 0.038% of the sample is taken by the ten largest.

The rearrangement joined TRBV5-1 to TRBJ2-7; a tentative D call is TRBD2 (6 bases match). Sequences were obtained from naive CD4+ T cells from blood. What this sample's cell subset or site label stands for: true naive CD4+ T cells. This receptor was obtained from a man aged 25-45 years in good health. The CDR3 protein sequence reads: CASSLVMGGSYEQYF. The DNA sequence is TGCGCCAGCAGCTTGGTGATGGGAGGCTCCTACGAGCAGTACTTC.